Following are 27 T cell receptor beta chains from one sample sequenced in a study of cytomegalovirus exposure and HLA in healthy donors. The PCR was carried out with 60 Vbeta primers and 13 Jbeta primers. The repertoire was sequenced with immunoSEQ multiplex PCR; TCRdb's copy has only in-frame clones and lacks some. The sample has fewer than 150,000 clones; more than 60% are singletons. The sample taken for sequencing was PBMCs. The origin of the receptors is a woman aged 35 to 49 in good health and CMV-seropositive.

The chain has TRBV7-3 and TRBJ2-3, with TRBD2 matching over 9 bases. V shed 4 bases and J 7 bases; nucleotides not matched to a gene: 9. Per the germline V gene, CDR1 is SGHTA and CDR2 is FQGTGA. This CDR3 region has 15 residues. CDR3 loop: CASSSPTSGPNTQYF. CDR3 bases: TGTGCCAGCAGCTCCCCGACTAGCGGCCCCAATACGCAGTATTTT.

This clone was counted only a few times. The chain couples TRBV5-5 to TRBJ1-4; D gene unclear. There are 16 residues in the CDR3. Per germline, CDR1 SGHKS and CDR2 YYEKEE (reference sequence). V dropped 4 bases and J dropped 8 bases, with 21 bases sitting between them. The CDR3 loop is CASSTPRSGVGEKLFF. For the CDR3, the DNA is TGTGCCAGCAGCACACCAAGATCCGGGGTGGGGGAAAAACTGTTTTTT.

This clone was detected once. This sequence joins TRBV10-2 and TRBJ2-2, with 7 nucleotides matching TRBD2. Germline CDR1 and CDR2: WSHSY and SAAADI. V was pared by 8 bases and J by 4 bases, with 10 bases of the junction left unmatched. CDR3 length: 15 amino acids. In DNA form, the CDR3 reads TGCGCCAGCGCCCCGGTGGGGGGGATCACCGGGGAGCTGTTTTTT. Protein sequence: CASAPVGGITGELFF.

The CDR3 DNA reads TGCGCCAGCAGCTTGGCACGTAGCAGCGCCTACGAGCAGTACTTC. Protein: CASSLARSSAYEQYF. This chain joins TRBV5-1 and TRBJ2-7; D uncertain. V lost 0 bases and J 2 bases, leaving 12 bases between the germline ends. This CDR3 is 15 amino acids long. Germline V gene data show CDR1 as SGHRS and CDR2 as YFSETQ.

The chain carries TRBV29-1 and TRBJ2-3, with D possibly matching TRBD2 (6 bases). The CDR3 covers 14 residues. Germline CDR1 and CDR2: SQVTM and ANQGSEA. V was cut by 4 bases and J by 2 bases, with 13 bases left in between. The CDR3 sequence is CSVAGAWVTDTQYF. DNA of the CDR3: TGCAGCGTTGCGGGAGCATGGGTCACAGATACGCAGTATTTT.

This chain links TRBV5-5 with TRBJ1-2; 8 bases agree with TRBD1. Germline V CDR1 and CDR2: SGHKS, YYEKEE (reference sequence). The CDR3 covers 17 residues. Unmatched junction bases numbered 7, after V lost 0 bases and J lost 0 bases. The CDR3 DNA follows: TGTGCCAGCAGCTTGGCCGGGACAGGCACTTCTAACTATGGCTACACCTTC. As protein: CASSLAGTGTSNYGYTF.

V usage is TRBV6-5 and J usage is TRBJ2-1; 8 bases are shared with TRBD2. Trimming took 2 bases from V and 3 from J; bases not matched to a gene: 3. The CDR3 runs 15 residues. CDR1 and CDR2 (germline): MNHEY, SVGAGI. CDR3 sequence reads: CASSYSGRLYNEQFF. CDR3 nucleotides: TGTGCCAGCAGTTACAGCGGGAGACTCTACAATGAGCAGTTCTTC.

This chain joins TRBV6-1 and TRBJ2-2; D call uncertain. V was trimmed by 2 bases and J by 6 bases, leaving 13 bases between them. Germline values: CDR1 MNHNS, CDR2 SASEGT. The CDR3 has 15 residues. The CDR3 protein is CASSERVSLAGELFF. Here the CDR3 DNA reads TGTGCCAGCAGTGAACGCGTCTCGTTAGCCGGGGAGCTGTTTTTT.

This chain uses TRBV5-1 with TRBJ2-3; D is uncertain. The V end lost 5 bases, the J end lost 4 bases, and 20 bases lay between the germline ends. The CDR3 has 16 amino acids. Germline CDR1 and CDR2: SGHRS and YFSETQ. The CDR3 DNA reads as TGCGCCAGCAGTAATATCCTAATTACTCCCGCAGATACGCAGTATTTT. Translated, it gives CASSNILITPADTQYF.

The chain has TRBV4-3 and TRBJ2-2, with TRBD1 matching 9 bases. This CDR3 comprises 16 residues. With V trimmed by 4 bases and J by 5 bases, 8 bases remained unmatched. The germline V gene encodes CDR1 LGHNA and CDR2 YSLEER. The CDR3 sequence is CASSPSPQGATGELFF. The DNA of the CDR3 is TGCGCCAGCAGCCCGAGCCCACAGGGGGCAACCGGGGAGCTGTTTTTT.

The chain combines TRBV19 with TRBJ1-1, with unresolved D. The CDR3 totals 14 residues. Deletions cut 5 bases from V and 6 bases from J, with 16 bases between. The germline V gene encodes CDR1 LNHDA and CDR2 SQIVND (reference sequence). In DNA form, the CDR3 reads TGTGCCAGTAGTTTCCCGCAAGCAAGTTCTGAAGCTTTCTTT. Residues: CASSFPQASSEAFF.

The chain recombines TRBV2 with TRBJ2-1; TRBD1 matches 9 bases. Germline loops: CDR1 SNHLY, CDR2 FYNNEI. This CDR3 has 14 amino acids. V was pared by 8 bases and J by 5 bases, with 7 bases of the junction left unmatched. The chain's CDR3 is CASGRTGVDNEQFF. CDR3 DNA: TGTGCCAGCGGTCGGACAGGGGTTGACAATGAGCAGTTCTTC. The full variable domain, its missing parts supplied by reference TRBV2 and TRBJ2-1, is EPEVTQTPSHQVTQMGQEVILRCVPISNHLYFYWYRQILGQKVEFLVSFYNNEISEKSEIFDDQFSVERPDGSNFTLKIRSTKLEDSAMYFCASGRTGVDNEQFFGPGTRLTVL.

The chain recombines TRBV7-2 with TRBJ2-3; TRBD2 matches at 13 bases. The V gene's germline CDR1 is SGHTA and CDR2 FQGNSA. CDR3 length: 16 amino acids. J gave up 4 bases and V 4 bases, and 5 bases lay outside the gene matches. The CDR3 spells CASSWTSGGGADTQYF. The CDR3 bases are TGTGCCAGCAGCTGGACTAGCGGGGGTGGGGCAGATACGCAGTATTTT.

The chain links TRBV5-1 to TRBJ1-2; D gene uncertain. V gave up 0 bases and J gave up 8 bases, with 11 bases separating them. CDR3 length: 13 amino acids. CDR1 and CDR2 (germline): SGHRS, YFSETQ. The CDR3 nucleotides read TGCGCCAGCAGCTTGGACCGGGAAGGGGGCTACACCTTC. Amino acids: CASSLDREGGYTF.

This chain connects TRBV15 to TRBJ2-7; TRBD1 aligns across 10 bases. The CDR3 length is 15 residues. CDR1 is LNHNV, CDR2 YYDKDF, per germline (reference sequence). Losses at the gene ends were 0 bases for V and 5 bases for J; bases not matched to a gene: 4. The CDR3 region has the DNA TGTGCCACCAGCAGAGATTTGACAGGGGGCCACGAGCAGTACTTC. Protein sequence: CATSRDLTGGHEQYF.

The chain recombines TRBV5-4 with TRBJ2-1; D is possibly TRBD2 (6 bases). V was trimmed by 4 bases and J by 2 bases, leaving 13 bases between them. The germline V gene has CDR1 SGHNT and CDR2 YYREEE (reference sequence). This CDR3 contains 15 residues. In DNA form, the CDR3 reads TGTGCCAGCAGCCGGAATAGCGGAGCCTACAATGAGCAGTTCTTC. Translating it yields CASSRNSGAYNEQFF.

The CDR3 DNA is TGTGCCAGCAGTTACTCCCGAGGGTATAACGAGCAGTACTTC. As protein: CASSYSRGYNEQYF. V usage is TRBV6-5 and J usage is TRBJ2-7, with D possibly TRBD2 on 5 matching bases. Germline assignment: CDR1 MNHEY and CDR2 SVGAGI. The V end was cut by 0 bases, the J end by 5 bases, with 11 bases between. The CDR3 is made up of 14 amino acids.

This clone was seen just once. This chain uses TRBV4-1 with TRBJ2-2, with 7 bases aligning to TRBD1. The ends lost 2 bases at V and 0 bases at J; junction bases unmatched: 9. The CDR3 is 18 residues long. In germline, CDR1 is MGHRA, CDR2 YSYEKL. In DNA, the CDR3 is TGCGCCAGCAGCCAATCGACAGGGTTAAGTTCGAACACCGGGGAGCTGTTTTTT. It encodes CASSQSTGLSSNTGELFF.

This clone was recorded a few times. The sample contains more than one DNA sequence encoding this CDR3. The chain uses TRBV4-2 and TRBJ1-6, with a possible D match to TRBD1 (5 bases). The germline V gene encodes CDR1 LGHNA and CDR2 YNFKEQ. Trimming removed 4 bases at V and 7 bases at J, with 20 bases between. The CDR3 covers 17 residues. CDR3 DNA: TGTGCCAGCAGCCCTAGGGGTAATGCCCGGACCAATTCACCCCTCCACTTT. Translated, it gives CASSPRGNARTNSPLHF.

The CDR3 DNA reads TGCAGCGTTGAAGGAGCACGTGACGAGCAGTACTTC. Translation gives CSVEGARDEQYF. The chain couples TRBV29-1 to TRBJ2-7, with D unclear. The germline V gene has CDR1 SQVTM and CDR2 ANQGSEA. Deletions cut 1 base from V and 5 bases from J, with 9 bases between. CDR3 length: 12 residues.

This clone was seen only a few times. This chain links TRBV30 with TRBJ2-2, with D perhaps TRBD2 (5 bases). There are 14 residues in the CDR3. The V gene's germline CDR1 is GTSNPN and CDR2 SVGIG (reference sequence). The V end was cut by 5 bases, the J end by 4 bases, with 14 bases between. The CDR3: CAWEAGIITGELFF. CDR3 DNA sequence: TGTGCCTGGGAAGCCGGGATCATCACCGGGGAGCTGTTTTTT.

The chain couples TRBV18 to TRBJ1-1, with TRBD1 identical over 7 bases. This CDR3 comprises 17 residues. V trimming: 4 bases; J trimming: 6 bases; junction bases outside the gene matches: 17. The germline V gene has CDR1 KGHSH and CDR2 LQKENI. This chain's CDR3 is CASSQRVDRVGDPEAFF. The CDR3 nucleotides read TGTGCCAGCTCACAACGAGTTGACAGGGTAGGCGACCCTGAAGCTTTCTTT. Full variable domain (rest looked up from reference TRBV18 and TRBJ1-1): NAGVMQNPRHLVRRRGQEARLRCSPMKGHSHVYWYRQLPEEGLKFMVYLQKENIIDESGMPKERFSAEFPKEGPSILRIQQVVRGDSAAYFCASSQRVDRVGDPEAFFGQGTRLTVV.

This rearrangement joins TRBV6-1 to TRBJ2-7; 10 bases are shared with TRBD1. Germline values: CDR1 MNHNS, CDR2 SASEGT. The CDR3 consists of 13 residues. Trimming took 5 bases from V and 6 from J; bases not matched to a gene: 4. The CDR3 coding sequence is TGTGCCAGCAGTCCAAGGGACAGGGGCGAGCAGTACTTC. Encoded protein: CASSPRDRGEQYF.

This chain uses TRBV5-8 with TRBJ2-3, with 14 bases lining up with TRBD2. The CDR3 consists of 17 residues. The germline gives CDR1 SGHTS, CDR2 YDEGEE. Unmatched junction bases numbered 5, after V lost 3 bases and J lost 2 bases. The CDR3 protein is CASSSGTSGGFTDTQYF. CDR3 bases: TGTGCCAGCAGCTCCGGGACTAGCGGGGGCTTCACAGATACGCAGTATTTT.

The chain carries TRBV29-1 and TRBJ1-2; D remains unclear. Germline V gives CDR1 SQVTM, CDR2 ANQGSEA. V was pared by 4 bases and J by 4 bases, with 16 bases between. The CDR3 has 14 residues. The CDR3 is CSVGRGNMVYGYTF. In DNA, the CDR3 is TGCAGCGTTGGACGGGGAAATATGGTCTATGGCTACACCTTC.

The chain links TRBV6-6 to TRBJ2-3; D gene unclear. The CDR3 is made up of 14 amino acids. Per the germline V gene, CDR1 is MNHNY and CDR2 is SVGAGI (reference sequence). Deletions cut 2 bases from V and 2 bases from J, with 8 bases between. The CDR3 DNA reads as TGTGCCAGCAGTTACGGCGGTGTCACAGATACGCAGTATTTT. Translated: CASSYGGVTDTQYF.

The CDR3 sequence: CASSAGGKFTDTQYF. The CDR3 DNA is TGTGCCAGCAGTGCAGGGGGGAAATTCACAGATACGCAGTATTTT. The rearrangement joins TRBV6-1 to TRBJ2-3; D possibly corresponds to TRBD1 (7 bases). CDR3 length equals 15 residues. V shed 4 bases and J shed 2 bases, with 13 bases lying between them. Germline V gives CDR1 MNHNS, CDR2 SASEGT.